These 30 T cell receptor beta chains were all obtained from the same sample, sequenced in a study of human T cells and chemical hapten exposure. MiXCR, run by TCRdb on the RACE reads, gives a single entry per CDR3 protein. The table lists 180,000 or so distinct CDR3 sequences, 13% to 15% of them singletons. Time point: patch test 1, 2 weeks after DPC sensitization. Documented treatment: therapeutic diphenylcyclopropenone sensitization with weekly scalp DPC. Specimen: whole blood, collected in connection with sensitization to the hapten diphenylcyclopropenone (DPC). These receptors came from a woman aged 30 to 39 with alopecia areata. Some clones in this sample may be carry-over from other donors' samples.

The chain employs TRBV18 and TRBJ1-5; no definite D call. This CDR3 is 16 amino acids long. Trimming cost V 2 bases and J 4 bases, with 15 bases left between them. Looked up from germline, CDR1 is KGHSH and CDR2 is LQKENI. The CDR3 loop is CASSPVGVSPNQPQHF. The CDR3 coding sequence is TGTGCCAGCTCACCAGTGGGAGTGAGTCCGAATCAGCCCCAGCATTTT. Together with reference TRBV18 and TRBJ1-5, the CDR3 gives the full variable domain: NAGVMQNPRHLVRRRGQEARLRCSPMKGHSHVYWYRQLPEEGLKFMVYLQKENIIDESGMPKERFSAEFPKEGPSILRIQQVVRGDSAAYFCASSPVGVSPNQPQHFGDGTRLSIL.

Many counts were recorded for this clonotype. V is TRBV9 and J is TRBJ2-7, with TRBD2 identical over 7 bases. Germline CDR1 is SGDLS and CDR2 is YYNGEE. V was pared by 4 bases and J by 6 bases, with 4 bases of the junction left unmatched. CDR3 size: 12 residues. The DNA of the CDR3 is TGTGCCAGCAGCTACCCGGGGGGCGAGCAGTACTTC. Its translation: CASSYPGGEQYF.

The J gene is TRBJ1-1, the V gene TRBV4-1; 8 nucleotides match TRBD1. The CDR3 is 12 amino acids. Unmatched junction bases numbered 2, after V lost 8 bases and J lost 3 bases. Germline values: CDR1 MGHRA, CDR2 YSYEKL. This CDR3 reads CASGQGDTEAFF. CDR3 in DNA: TGCGCCAGCGGACAGGGAGACACTGAAGCTTTCTTT.

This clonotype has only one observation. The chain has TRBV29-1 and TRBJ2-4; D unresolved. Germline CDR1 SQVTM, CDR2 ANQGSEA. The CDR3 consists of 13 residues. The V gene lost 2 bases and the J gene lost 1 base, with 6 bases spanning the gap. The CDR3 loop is CSVELNAKNIQYF. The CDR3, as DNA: TGCAGCGTTGAATTGAATGCCAAAAACATTCAGTACTTC. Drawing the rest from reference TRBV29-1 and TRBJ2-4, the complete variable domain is SAVISQKPSRDICQRGTSLTIQCQVDSQVTMMFWYRQQPGQSLTLIATANQGSEATYESGFVIDKFPISRPNLTFSTLTVSNMSPEDSSIYLCSVELNAKNIQYFGAGTRLSVL.

The CDR3 bases are TGTGCCAGCAGCCTCAATGGGGCGAGGACCGGGGAGCTGTTTTTT. Protein: CASSLNGARTGELFF. The chain joins TRBV12-3 or TRBV12-4 to TRBJ2-2; a weak D match, TRBD1 (5 bases). The V gene lost 6 bases and the J gene lost 5 bases, with 16 bases spanning the gap. The CDR3 totals 15 residues.

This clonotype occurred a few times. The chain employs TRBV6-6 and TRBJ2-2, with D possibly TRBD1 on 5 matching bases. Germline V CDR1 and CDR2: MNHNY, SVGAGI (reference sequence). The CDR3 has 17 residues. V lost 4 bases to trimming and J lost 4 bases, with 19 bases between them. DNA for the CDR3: TGTGCCAGCAGTTCCAAAGGGGCAGGGTTGGCCACCGGGGAGCTGTTTTTT. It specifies CASSSKGAGLATGELFF.

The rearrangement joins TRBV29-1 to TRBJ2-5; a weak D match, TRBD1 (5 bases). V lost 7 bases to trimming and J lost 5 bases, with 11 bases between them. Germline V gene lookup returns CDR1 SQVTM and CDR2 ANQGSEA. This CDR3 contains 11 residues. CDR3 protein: CSAGPGETQYF. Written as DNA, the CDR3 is TGCAGCGCCGGGCCAGGGGAGACCCAGTACTTC.

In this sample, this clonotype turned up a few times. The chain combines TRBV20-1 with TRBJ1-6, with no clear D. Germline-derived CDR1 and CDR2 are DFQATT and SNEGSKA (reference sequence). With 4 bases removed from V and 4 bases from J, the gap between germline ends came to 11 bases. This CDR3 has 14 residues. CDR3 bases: TGCAGTGCTAATACACAGAGTTATAATTCACCCCTCCACTTT. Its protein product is CSANTQSYNSPLHF.

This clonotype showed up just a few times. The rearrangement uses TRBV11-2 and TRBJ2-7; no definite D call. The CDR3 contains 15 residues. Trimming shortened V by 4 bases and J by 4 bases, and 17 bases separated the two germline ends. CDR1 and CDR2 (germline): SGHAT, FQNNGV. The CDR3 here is CASSSTGGIGYEQYF. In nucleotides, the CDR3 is TGTGCCAGCAGCTCAACCGGTGGGATCGGGTACGAGCAGTACTTC. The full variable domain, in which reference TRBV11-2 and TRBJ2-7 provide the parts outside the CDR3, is EAGVAQSPRYKIIEKRQSVAFWCNPISGHATLYWYQQILGQGPKLLIQFQNNGVVDDSQLPKDRFSAERLKGVDSTLKIQPAKLEDSAVYLCASSSTGGIGYEQYFGPGTRLTVT.

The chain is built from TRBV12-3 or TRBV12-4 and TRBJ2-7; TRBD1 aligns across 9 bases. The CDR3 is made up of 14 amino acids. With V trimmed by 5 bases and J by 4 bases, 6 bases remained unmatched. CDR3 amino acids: CASSTTGGAYEQYF. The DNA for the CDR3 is TGTGCCAGCAGTACCACAGGGGGCGCGTACGAGCAGTACTTC.

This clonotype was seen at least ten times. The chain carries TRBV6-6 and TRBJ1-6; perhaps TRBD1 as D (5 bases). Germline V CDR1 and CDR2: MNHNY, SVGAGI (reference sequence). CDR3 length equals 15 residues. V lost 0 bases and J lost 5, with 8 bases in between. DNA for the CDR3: TGTGCCAGCAGTTACTCCTCGGGGCATAATTCACCCCTCCACTTT. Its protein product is CASSYSSGHNSPLHF.

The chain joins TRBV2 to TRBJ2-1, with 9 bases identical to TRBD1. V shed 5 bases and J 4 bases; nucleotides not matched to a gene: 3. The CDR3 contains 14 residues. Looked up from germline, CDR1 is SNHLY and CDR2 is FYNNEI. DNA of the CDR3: TGTGCCAGCAGTCCGGACAGGGGTTACAATGAGCAGTTCTTC. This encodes CASSPDRGYNEQFF.

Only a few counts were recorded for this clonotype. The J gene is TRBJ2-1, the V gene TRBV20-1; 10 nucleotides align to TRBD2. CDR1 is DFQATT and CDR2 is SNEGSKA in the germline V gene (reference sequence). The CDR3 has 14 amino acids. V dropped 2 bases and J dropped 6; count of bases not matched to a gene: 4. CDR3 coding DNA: TGCAGTGCTAGAAAAGCGGGAGGGCCCAATGAGCAGTTCTTC. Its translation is CSARKAGGPNEQFF.

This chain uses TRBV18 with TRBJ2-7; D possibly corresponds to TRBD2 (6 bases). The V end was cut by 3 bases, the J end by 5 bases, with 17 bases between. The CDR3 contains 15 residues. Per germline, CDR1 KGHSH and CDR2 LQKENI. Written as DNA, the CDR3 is TGTGCCAGCTCACCCTATCGGGGGAAGGGAGACGAGCAGTACTTC. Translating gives CASSPYRGKGDEQYF.

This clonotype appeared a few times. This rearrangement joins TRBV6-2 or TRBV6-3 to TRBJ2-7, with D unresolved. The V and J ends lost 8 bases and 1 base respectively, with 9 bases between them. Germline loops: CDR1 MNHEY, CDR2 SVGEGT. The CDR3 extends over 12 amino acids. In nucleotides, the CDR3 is TGTGCCAGCCTTCAAGTATCCTACGAGCAGTACTTC. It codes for CASLQVSYEQYF.

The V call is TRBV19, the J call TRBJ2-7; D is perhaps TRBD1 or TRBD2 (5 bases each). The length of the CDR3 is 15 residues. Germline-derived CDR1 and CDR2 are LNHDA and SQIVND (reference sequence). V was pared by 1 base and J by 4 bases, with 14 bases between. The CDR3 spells CASSIAGPPEYEQYF. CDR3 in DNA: TGTGCCAGTAGTATAGCGGGACCACCCGAATACGAGCAGTACTTC.

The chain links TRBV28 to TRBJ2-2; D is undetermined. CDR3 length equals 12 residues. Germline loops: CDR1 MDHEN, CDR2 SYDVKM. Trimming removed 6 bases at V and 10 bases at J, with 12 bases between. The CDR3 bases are TGTGCCAGCAGCATACTTGCCGAGGAGCTGTTTTTT. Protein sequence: CASSILAEELFF.

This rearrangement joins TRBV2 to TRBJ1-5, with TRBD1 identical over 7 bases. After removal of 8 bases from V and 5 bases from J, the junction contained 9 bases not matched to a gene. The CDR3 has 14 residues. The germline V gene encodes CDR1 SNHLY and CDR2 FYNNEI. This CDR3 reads CASASRGRDQPQHF. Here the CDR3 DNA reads TGTGCCAGCGCAAGCAGGGGGAGAGATCAGCCCCAGCATTTT.

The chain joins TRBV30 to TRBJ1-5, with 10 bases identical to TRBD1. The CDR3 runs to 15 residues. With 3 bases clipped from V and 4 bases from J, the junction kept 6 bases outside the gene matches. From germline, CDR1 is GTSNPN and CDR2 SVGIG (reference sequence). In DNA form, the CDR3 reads TGTGCCTGGAGCGTAGGGACAGGGGAAAATCAGCCCCAGCATTTT. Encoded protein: CAWSVGTGENQPQHF.

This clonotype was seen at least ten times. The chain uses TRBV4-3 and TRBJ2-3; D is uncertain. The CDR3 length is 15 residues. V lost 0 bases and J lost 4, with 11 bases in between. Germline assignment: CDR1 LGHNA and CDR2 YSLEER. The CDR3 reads CASSQDIGPPDTQYF. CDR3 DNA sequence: TGCGCCAGCAGCCAAGATATAGGGCCGCCAGATACGCAGTATTTT.

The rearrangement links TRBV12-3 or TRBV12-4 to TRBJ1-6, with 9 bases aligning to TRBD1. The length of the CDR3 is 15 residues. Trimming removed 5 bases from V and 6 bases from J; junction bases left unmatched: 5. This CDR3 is CASSEQGALNSPLHF. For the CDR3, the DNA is TGTGCCAGCAGTGAACAGGGGGCTCTTAATTCACCCCTCCACTTT.

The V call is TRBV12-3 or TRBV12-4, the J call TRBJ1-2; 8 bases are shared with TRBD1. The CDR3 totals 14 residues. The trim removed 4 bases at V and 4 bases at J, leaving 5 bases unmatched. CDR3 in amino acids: CASSSRGRSYGYTF. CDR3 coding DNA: TGTGCCAGCAGTTCCAGGGGGCGAAGCTATGGCTACACCTTC.

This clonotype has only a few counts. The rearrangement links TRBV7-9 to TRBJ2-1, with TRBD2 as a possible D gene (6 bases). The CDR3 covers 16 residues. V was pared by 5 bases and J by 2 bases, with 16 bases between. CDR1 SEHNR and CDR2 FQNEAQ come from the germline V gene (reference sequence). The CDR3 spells CASSPGWRGAYNEQFF. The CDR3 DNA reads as TGTGCCAGCAGCCCCGGTTGGCGGGGAGCCTACAATGAGCAGTTCTTC.

The CDR3 reads CASSFQRGQETQYF. The CDR3 nucleotides are TGCGCCAGCAGCTTTCAGCGGGGCCAAGAGACCCAGTACTTC. The rearrangement uses TRBV5-1 and TRBJ2-5, with 7 bases that match TRBD2. V dropped 2 bases and J dropped 1; count of bases not matched to a gene: 2. The CDR3 consists of 14 residues. Germline V lookup: CDR1 SGHRS, CDR2 YFSETQ.

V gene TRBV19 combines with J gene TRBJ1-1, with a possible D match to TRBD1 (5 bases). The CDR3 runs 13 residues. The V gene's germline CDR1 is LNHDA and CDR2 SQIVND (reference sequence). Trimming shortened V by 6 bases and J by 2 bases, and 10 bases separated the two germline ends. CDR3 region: CASRRGINTEAFF. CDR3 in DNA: TGTGCCAGTAGACGGGGGATTAACACTGAAGCTTTCTTT. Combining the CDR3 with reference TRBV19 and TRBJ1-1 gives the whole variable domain DGGITQSPKYLFRKEGQNVTLSCEQNLNHDAMYWYRQDPGQGLRLIYYSQIVNDFQKGDIAEGYSVSREKKESFPLTVTSAQKNPTAFYLCASRRGINTEAFFGQGTRLTVV.

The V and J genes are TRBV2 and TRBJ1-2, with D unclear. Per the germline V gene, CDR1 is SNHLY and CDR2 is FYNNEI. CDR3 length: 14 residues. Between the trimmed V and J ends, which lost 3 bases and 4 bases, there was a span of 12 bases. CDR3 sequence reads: CASSDDPFLYGYTF. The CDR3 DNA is TGTGCCAGCAGTGACGATCCTTTCCTCTATGGCTACACCTTC.

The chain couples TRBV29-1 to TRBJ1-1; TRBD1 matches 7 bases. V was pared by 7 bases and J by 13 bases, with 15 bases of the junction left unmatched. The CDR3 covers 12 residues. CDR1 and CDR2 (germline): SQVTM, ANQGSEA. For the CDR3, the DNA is TGCAGCGCTGGAGGGGGCGATTTTCAGGTTTTCTTT. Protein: CSAGGGDFQVFF.

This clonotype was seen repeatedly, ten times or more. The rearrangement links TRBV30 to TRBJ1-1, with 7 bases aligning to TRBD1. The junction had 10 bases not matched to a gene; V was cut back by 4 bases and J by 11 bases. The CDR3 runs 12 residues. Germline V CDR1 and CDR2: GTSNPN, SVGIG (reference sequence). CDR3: CAWTQGIGLAFF. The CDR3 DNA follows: TGTGCCTGGACACAGGGGATTGGTTTGGCTTTCTTT.

The CDR3 DNA reads TGTGCCACCCGGCAGTGGCAGGGTAACTACGAGCAGTACTTC. Its translation is CATRQWQGNYEQYF. The V call is TRBV2, the J call TRBJ2-7; possibly TRBD1 for D (5 bases). The germline V gene has CDR1 SNHLY and CDR2 FYNNEI. This CDR3 spans 14 amino acids. With 10 bases removed from V and 3 bases from J, the gap between germline ends came to 19 bases. The full variable domain, its missing parts supplied by reference TRBV2 and TRBJ2-7, is EPEVTQTPSHQVTQMGQEVILRCVPISNHLYFYWYRQILGQKVEFLVSFYNNEISEKSEIFDDQFSVERPDGSNFTLKIRSTKLEDSAMYFCATRQWQGNYEQYFGPGTRLTVT.

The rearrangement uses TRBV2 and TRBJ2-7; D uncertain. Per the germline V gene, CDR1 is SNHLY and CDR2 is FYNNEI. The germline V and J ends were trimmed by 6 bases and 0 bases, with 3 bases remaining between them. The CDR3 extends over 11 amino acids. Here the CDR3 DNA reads TGTGCCAGCAGAAACTCCTACGAGCAGTACTTC. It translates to CASRNSYEQYF.